This T cell receptor (beta chain) was found in a study of T-cell memory formation after mild COVID-19. TCRdb reanalysed the 5' RACE reads using MiXCR and keeps one entry per CDR3 protein. Of 110,000 or so distinct CDR3 sequences detected, 22% appear once; the ten largest clones hold roughly 37%. This clonotype was picked up a small number of times. The sequence came from a young man who had mild COVID-19 (a few samples of this study predate the infection). Cell type and time point are not known. Material for sequencing was PBMCs or a T cell subset sorted from them (not recorded which).

The DNA of the CDR3 is TGTGCCAGCAGCGATCGACAGGAGCAGTTCTTC. It yields the protein CASSDRQEQFF. V gene TRBV9 combines with J gene TRBJ2-1, with D possibly TRBD1 on 5 matching bases. The CDR3 has 11 amino acids. Trimming shortened V by 3 bases and J by 10 bases, and 8 bases separated the two germline ends. Germline assignment: CDR1 SGDLS and CDR2 YYNGEE.